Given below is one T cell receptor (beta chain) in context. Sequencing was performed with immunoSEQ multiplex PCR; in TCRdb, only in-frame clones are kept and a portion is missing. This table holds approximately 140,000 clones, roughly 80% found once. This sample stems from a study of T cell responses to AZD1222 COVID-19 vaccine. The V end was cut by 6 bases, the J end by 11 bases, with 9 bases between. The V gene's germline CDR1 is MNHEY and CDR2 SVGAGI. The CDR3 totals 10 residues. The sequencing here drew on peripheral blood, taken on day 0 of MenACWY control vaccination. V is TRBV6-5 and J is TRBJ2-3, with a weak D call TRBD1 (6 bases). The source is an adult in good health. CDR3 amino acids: CASSRDKQYF. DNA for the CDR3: TGTGCCAGCAGCCGGGACAAGCAGTATTTT.